This TCR beta chain was recovered during a study of regulatory T cells in long-lasting Graves disease. CDR3 size: 14 residues. Germline CDR1 is MNHEY and CDR2 is SMNVEV (reference sequence). Between the trimmed V and J ends, which lost 6 bases and 0 bases, there was a span of 11 bases. This clonotype was seen ten or more times. In building TCR beta libraries, iRepertoire HTBI primers were used together with Arm-PCR of CDR3 regions. TCRdb re-called the multiplex PCR reads with MiXCR, one entry per CDR3 protein. Among about 420,000 distinct CDR3 sequences, roughly 15% were seen once, and the ten largest hold about 23%. Time point given: newly diagnosed GD, antithyroid drugs for less than 3 months. Following extraction of RNA from PBMCs, that RNA was used to make the TCR library. These data are also associated with another study on T cells in Graves' hyperthyroidism and ophthalmopathy. Turning to that study: Any patient presenting with uncontrolled infection, other autoimmune disease, pregnancy or lactation was left out. The HTBI primer set was used in a first-round RT-PCR of the TCR CDR3.

The chain recombines TRBV27 with TRBJ1-1; D might be TRBD1 (6 bases). This clonotype was sampled from a woman aged 18-29 years with Graves disease. The material sequenced was peripheral blood mononuclear cells (PBMCs), taken at new diagnosis, from a patient treated with antithyroid drugs. The CDR3 is CASRDRFLNTEAFF. The CDR3 nucleotides read TGTGCCAGCAGGGACAGATTCCTGAACACTGAAGCTTTCTTT.